The 21 T cell receptor beta chains in this list originate from one sample, sequenced in a study of blood T cell repertoires in COVID-19 (dated by TCRdb to the early 2020s). Library construction relied on the immunoSEQ multiplex PCR assay. TCRdb took this table from immuneACCESS and kept in-frame rearrangements with V and J called. Such tables lack part of the clones; where checked against another copy, unresolved V genes explain under half of the gap, and the rest is unexplained. The sample yields about 300,000 clones; about 83% were counted once. In total, the top ten clones hold 0.95% to 1.5% of the sample. The sequencing sample was made of peripheral blood. The receptors here all came from a woman between 45 and 60 years old with acute or convalescent COVID-19.

The J gene is TRBJ2-3, the V gene TRBV2; a possible D gene is TRBD2 (6 bases). V was cut by 3 bases and J by 0 bases, with 13 bases left in between. This CDR3 has 16 amino acids. Germline values: CDR1 SNHLY, CDR2 FYNNEI. CDR3 DNA sequence: TGTGCCAGCAGTGACGGGGGTTACACTAGCACAGATACGCAGTATTTT. Encoded protein: CASSDGGYTSTDTQYF.

V usage is TRBV2 and J usage is TRBJ1-6; 9 bases map to TRBD1. Losses at the gene ends were 5 bases for V and 9 bases for J; bases not matched to a gene: 8. From germline, CDR1 is SNHLY and CDR2 FYNNEI. This CDR3 has 15 amino acids. The CDR3 region is CASSQTGTGTSPLHF. The CDR3, as DNA: TGTGCCAGCAGTCAAACCGGGACAGGGACTTCACCCCTCCACTTT.

The chain uses TRBV2 and TRBJ1-2; TRBD1 agrees at 8 bases. This CDR3 is built from 17 residues. Germline CDR1 SNHLY, CDR2 FYNNEI. Trimming at V came to 5 bases and at J to 8 bases, leaving 19 bases not matched to a gene. Written as DNA, the CDR3 is TGTGCCAGCAGTCCCTTAGAGAACGGGGGGACAGGCCGGGGCTACACCTTC. Translated, it gives CASSPLENGGTGRGYTF.

This clone was recorded once. This CDR3 is also generated by other DNA sequences in the sample. The DNA for the CDR3 is TGCAGTGCCGGACAAGGCTACGAGCAGTACTTC. Amino acids: CSAGQGYEQYF. The V and J genes are TRBV20-1 and TRBJ2-7, with D perhaps matching TRBD1 (5 bases). This CDR3 has 11 residues. Trimming removed 6 bases at V and 3 bases at J, with 9 bases between. CDR1 DFQATT and CDR2 SNEGSKA come from the germline V gene (reference sequence).

The gene calls are TRBV13 and TRBJ1-2; D remains ambiguous. V was clipped by 0 bases and J by 6 bases, with 2 bases between them. Germline loops: CDR1 PRHDT, CDR2 FYEKMQ (reference sequence). The length of the CDR3 is 11 residues. This CDR3 reads CASSLGDGYTF. In nucleotides, the CDR3 is TGTGCCAGCAGCTTAGGCGATGGCTACACCTTC. Full variable domain (remainder filled in from reference TRBV13 and TRBJ1-2): AAGVIQSPRHLIKEKRETATLKCYPIPRHDTVYWYQQGPGQDPQFLISFYEKMQSDKGSIPDRFSAQQFSDYHSELNMSSLELGDSALYFCASSLGDGYTFGSGTRLTVV.

V usage is TRBV4-1 and J usage is TRBJ1-3, with D maybe TRBD1 (5 bases). Germline loops: CDR1 MGHRA, CDR2 YSYEKL. The CDR3 spans 14 residues. V gave up 2 bases and J gave up 5 bases, with 10 bases separating them. CDR3 sequence (DNA): TGCGCCAGCAGCCAATTAGGGGCTAGAAACACCATATATTTT. It encodes CASSQLGARNTIYF.

With regard to this clone: Other DNA sequences within the sample encode an identical CDR3. The rearrangement joins TRBV24-1 to TRBJ1-1, with D maybe TRBD1 (5 bases). The germline CDR1 and CDR2 sequences are KGHDR and SFDVKD. This CDR3 region has 13 residues. Trimming pared 2 bases from V and 3 bases from J, leaving 6 bases between. CDR3 coding DNA: TGTGCCACCAGTGATTGGGGGGACACTGAAGCTTTCTTT. It codes for CATSDWGDTEAFF.

This chain links TRBV2 with TRBJ2-7; TRBD2 might be the D (7 bases). V was pared by 5 bases and J by 6 bases, with 20 bases between. The CDR3 consists of 15 residues. Germline V gene lookup returns CDR1 SNHLY and CDR2 FYNNEI. The CDR3 spells CASSSGGGYLTEQYF. DNA for the CDR3: TGTGCCAGCAGTTCGGGGGGCGGATACTTGACCGAGCAGTACTTC.

This clone was seen only a few times. The rearrangement uses TRBV5-1 and TRBJ2-5; D is undetermined. V was shortened by 4 bases and J by 2 bases, with 9 bases between the two germline ends. Germline V gives CDR1 SGHRS, CDR2 YFSETQ. CDR3 length: 13 residues. CDR3 protein: CASSPSRQETQYF. CDR3 in DNA: TGCGCCAGCAGCCCGAGCCGTCAAGAGACCCAGTACTTC.

This rearrangement joins TRBV5-4 to TRBJ2-7; TRBD1 matches 10 bases. V trimming: 4 bases; J trimming: 4 bases; junction bases outside the gene matches: 5. Germline V gene sequence: CDR1 SGHNT, CDR2 YYREEE (reference sequence). This CDR3 region has 14 residues. CDR3 DNA: TGTGCCAGCAGCCAGGACAGGGGGAGTTACGAGCAGTACGTC. The encoded protein is CASSQDRGSYEQYV.

The rearrangement links TRBV5-1 to TRBJ2-1; 11 nucleotides agree with TRBD1. CDR3 size: 15 residues. The germline CDR1 and CDR2 sequences are SGHRS and YFSETQ. V lost 0 bases, J lost 9 bases, and 5 bases stayed unmatched. CDR3 sequence: CASSLADRGLGEQFF. DNA for the CDR3: TGCGCCAGCAGCTTGGCGGACAGGGGGCTTGGTGAGCAGTTCTTC.

The chain employs TRBV12-5 and TRBJ1-4; D uncertain. Between the trimmed V and J ends, which lost 0 bases and 5 bases, there was a span of 10 bases. CDR3 length equals 15 residues. From germline, CDR1 is LGHNT and CDR2 FRNRAP. The CDR3 DNA sequence: TGTGCTAGTGGTTTGGTATTAGGGAGAAATGAAAAACTGTTTTTT. Residues: CASGLVLGRNEKLFF.

The J gene is TRBJ2-6, the V gene TRBV24-1, with D perhaps TRBD2 (5 bases). Germline V gene data show CDR1 as KGHDR and CDR2 as SFDVKD. The CDR3 runs to 15 residues. Trimming stripped 5 bases from V and 1 base from J, with 8 bases between. CDR3 sequence: CATSATGSGANVLTF. CDR3 in DNA: TGTGCCACCAGTGCAACGGGGTCTGGGGCCAACGTCCTGACTTTC.

V gene TRBV4-1 combines with J gene TRBJ2-5, with 10 bases identical to TRBD1. The germline CDR1 and CDR2 sequences are MGHRA and YSYEKL. The CDR3 runs to 17 residues. V lost 5 bases, J lost 1 base, and 10 bases stayed unmatched. This CDR3 reads CASSLSPGQGFQETQYF. The CDR3 bases are TGCGCCAGCAGCTTGAGCCCGGGACAGGGGTTCCAAGAGACCCAGTACTTC.

The rearrangement links TRBV29-1 to TRBJ2-1; 7 nucleotides align to TRBD2. Germline V CDR1 and CDR2: SQVTM, ANQGSEA. CDR3 length equals 14 residues. V shed 7 bases, J shed 7 bases, and the junction held 13 bases outside the gene matches. The CDR3 nucleotides read TGCAGCGCCCACCAGGCGGGGGAAGTAAATGAGCAGTTCTTC. Encoded protein: CSAHQAGEVNEQFF.

The V gene is TRBV27, the J gene TRBJ1-6, with 8 bases fitting TRBD1. The germline CDR1 and CDR2 sequences are MNHEY and SMNVEV (reference sequence). CDR3 length equals 12 residues. The V gene end was trimmed by 8 bases and the J gene end by 10 bases; junction bases not matched to a gene: 4. CDR3 sequence reads: CASGQGYSPLHF. CDR3 DNA: TGTGCCAGCGGACAGGGTTACTCACCCCTCCACTTT.

This chain links TRBV5-1 with TRBJ2-3, with a tentative D call TRBD2 (5 bases). The germline gives CDR1 SGHRS, CDR2 YFSETQ. The CDR3 spans 14 residues. Trimming removed 1 base at V and 1 base at J, with 7 bases between. CDR3 protein: CASSLISGTDTQYF. The CDR3 DNA sequence: TGCGCCAGCAGCTTGATTAGCGGCACAGATACGCAGTATTTT.

This clone has a single count. The chain uses TRBV6-6 and TRBJ2-7; 8 nucleotides line up with TRBD2. This CDR3 has 11 residues. With V trimmed by 6 bases and J by 11 bases, 6 bases remained unmatched. Germline V gene lookup returns CDR1 MNHNY and CDR2 SVGAGI (reference sequence). The CDR3 reads CASSRGGEEYF. As DNA, the CDR3 is TGTGCCAGCAGCCGGGGGGGGGAGGAGTACTTC.

The genes are TRBV29-1 and TRBJ2-3; 8 nucleotides line up with TRBD2. With V trimmed by 3 bases and J by 0 bases, 8 bases remained unmatched. Germline loops: CDR1 SQVTM, CDR2 ANQGSEA. This CDR3 region has 16 residues. The CDR3 sequence is CSVDGGTRRSTDTQYF. CDR3 DNA: TGCAGCGTTGATGGGGGGACTAGAAGGAGCACAGATACGCAGTATTTT.

J is TRBJ2-3 and V is TRBV2, with D tentatively TRBD2 (6 bases). In germline, CDR1 is SNHLY, CDR2 FYNNEI. The germline V and J ends were trimmed by 1 base and 0 bases, with 11 bases remaining between them. CDR3 length equals 16 residues. The CDR3, as DNA: TGTGCCAGCAGTGAAGGTTGGGCGGGGAGCACAGATACGCAGTATTTT. This sequence encodes CASSEGWAGSTDTQYF.

This sequence joins TRBV7-2 and TRBJ2-2; the D gene is possibly TRBD1 (5 bases). The V end lost 2 bases, the J end lost 0 bases, and 7 bases lay between the germline ends. Germline loops: CDR1 SGHTA, CDR2 FQGNSA. This CDR3 has 15 amino acids. The CDR3 DNA sequence: TGTGCCAGCAGCTTACAGGGCGCGAACACCGGGGAGCTGTTTTTT. Its protein is CASSLQGANTGELFF.